The entry that follows covers one T cell receptor (beta chain) sequence. Enrolment of Seattle patients took place during active infection, and they were followed longitudinally. The data stem from a study of blood T cell repertoires in COVID-19. Overall study context: The United States, Italy and Spain provided the acute and convalescent COVID-19 samples.

Authors' methods: Reference gene primer amplification gave nucleated cell count estimates. Clones were sequenced by immunoSEQ multiplex PCR, and TCRdb holds only the in-frame ones, with some missing. V, J and clone size were drawn from that table, and D and trimming were deduced from the DNA. The data contain approximately 290,000 clones, roughly 90% of them singletons. Per the germline V gene, CDR1 is LGHDT and CDR2 is YNNKEL (reference sequence). Trimming took 2 bases from V and 4 from J; bases not matched to a gene: 10. The CDR3 is 17 residues long. The sequencing sample was made of peripheral blood. The receptor's source is a woman in her 30s with COVID-19, enrolled during active disease. The chain links TRBV3-1 (or the pseudogene TRBV3-2) to TRBJ2-3; 9 nucleotides align to TRBD2. The CDR3 loop reads CASSQIGTSGWADTQYF. The DNA of the CDR3 is TGTGCCAGCAGCCAAATTGGAACTAGCGGGTGGGCAGATACGCAGTATTTT.